This TCR beta chain was sequenced for a study of T cell changes during pregnancy in multiple sclerosis. This clone appeared a single time. Sequenced by immunoSEQ multiplex PCR; TCRdb stores in-frame clones only, minus some. The table has about 40,000 clones, approximately 88% seen once; the top ten hold 1.2%. In germline, CDR1 is SNHLY, CDR2 FYNNEI. Trimming left V 1 base short and J 6 bases short, with 13 bases between. This CDR3 region has 14 residues. Material: CD4+ T cells from peripheral blood mononuclear cells, obtained before pregnancy. This sequence originates from a female donor with multiple sclerosis, enrolled in a pregnancy study. The chain links TRBV2 to TRBJ2-7; perhaps TRBD2 as D (6 bases). DNA of the CDR3: TGTGCCAGCAGTGAAGAACAGGCCGGGGGCGAGCAGTACTTC. Protein: CASSEEQAGGEQYF.